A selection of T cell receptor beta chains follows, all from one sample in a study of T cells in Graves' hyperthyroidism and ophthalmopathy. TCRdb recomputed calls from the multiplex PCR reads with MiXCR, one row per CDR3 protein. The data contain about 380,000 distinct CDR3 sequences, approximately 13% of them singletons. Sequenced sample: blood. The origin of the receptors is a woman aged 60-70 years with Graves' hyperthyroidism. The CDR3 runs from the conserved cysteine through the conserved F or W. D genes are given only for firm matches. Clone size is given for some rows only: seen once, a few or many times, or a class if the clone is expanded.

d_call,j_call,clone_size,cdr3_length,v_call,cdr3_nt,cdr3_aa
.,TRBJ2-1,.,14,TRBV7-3,TGTGCCAGCAGCCGGACTATCGTCGGCAATGAGCAGTTCTTC,CASSRTIVGNEQFF
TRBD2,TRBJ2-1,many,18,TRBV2,TGTGCCAGGGAGGGGACTAGCGGGAGCCTAGGCTCCTACAATGAGCAGTTCTTC,CAREGTSGSLGSYNEQFF
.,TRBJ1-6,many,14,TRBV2,TGTGCCAGCAGTGAGGGGCAGGGGAATTCACCCCTCCACTTT,CASSEGQGNSPLHF
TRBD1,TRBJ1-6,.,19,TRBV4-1,TGCGCCAGCAGCTTTCGTCCCGGGACAGGGGGCTTTGTGGATTCACCCCTCCACTTT,CASSFRPGTGGFVDSPLHF
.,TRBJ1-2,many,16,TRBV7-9,TGTGCCAGCAGCCCGGTAGGTGTCGGGGGCGAGGATGGCTACACCTTC,CASSPVGVGGEDGYTF
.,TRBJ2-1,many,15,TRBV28,TGTGCCAGCACCTCCGACGGTGTTCTTTACAATGAGCAGTTCTTC,CASTSDGVLYNEQFF
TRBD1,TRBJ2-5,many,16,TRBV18,TGTGCCAGCTCACCCCGGACAGGGGTAACGTTTGAGACCCAGTACTTC,CASSPRTGVTFETQYF
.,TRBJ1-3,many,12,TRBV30,TGTGCCTGGGGGGCTTCTGGAAACACCATATATTTT,CAWGASGNTIYF
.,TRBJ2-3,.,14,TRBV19,TGTGCCAGCGCTCTGGGGCAGTGGACAGATACGCAGTATTTT,CASALGQWTDTQYF
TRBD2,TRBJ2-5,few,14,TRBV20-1,TGCAGTGCGCGAGGACTAGCGGGGCAAGAGACCCAGTACTTC,CSARGLAGQETQYF
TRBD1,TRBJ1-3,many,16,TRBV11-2,TGTGCCAGCAACCTCTTAAGGGGGCGCAGTGGAAACACCATATATTTT,CASNLLRGRSGNTIYF
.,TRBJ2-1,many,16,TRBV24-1,TGTGCCACCAGTGATTCTTCGCTCCTGTCCTACAATGAGCAGTTCTTC,CATSDSSLLSYNEQFF
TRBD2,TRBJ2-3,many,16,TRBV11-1,TGTGCCAGCAGTCGGACTAGCGGGAGGAGCACAGATACGCAGTATTTT,CASSRTSGRSTDTQYF
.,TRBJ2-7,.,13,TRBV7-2,TGTGCCAGCAGCCCGGACAGCTACTACGAGCAGTACTTC,CASSPDSYYEQYF
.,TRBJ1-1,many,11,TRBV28,TGTGCCAGCAAGCCCGGGGGGGGATCTTTCTTT,CASKPGGGSFF
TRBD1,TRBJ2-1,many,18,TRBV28,TGTGCCAGCACTACACGGGACAGGGTAAAACTTGCCTACAATGAGCAGTTCTTC,CASTTRDRVKLAYNEQFF
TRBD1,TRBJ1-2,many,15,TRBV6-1,TGTGCCAGCAGTGATGAGTCGTCAGGGGGCCGTGGCTACACCTTC,CASSDESSGGRGYTF
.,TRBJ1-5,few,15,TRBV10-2,TGCGCCAGCAGTGAGGTTTATTGGGGCAATCAGCCCCAGCATTTT,CASSEVYWGNQPQHF
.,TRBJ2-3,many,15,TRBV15,TGTGCCACCAGCAGAGTATCAGGGAGCACAGATACGCAGTATTTT,CATSRVSGSTDTQYF
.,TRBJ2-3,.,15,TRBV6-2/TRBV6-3,TGTGCCAGCAGTTACTCGGGCAGGGGATACGATACGCAGTATTTT,CASSYSGRGYDTQYF
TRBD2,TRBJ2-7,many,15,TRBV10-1,TGCGCCAGCAGTGACATAGCGGGAGGGCCTTACGAGCAGTACTTC,CASSDIAGGPYEQYF
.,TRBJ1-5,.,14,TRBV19,TGTGCCAGTAGTAGGGCAGATCACAATCAGCCCCAGCATTTT,CASSRADHNQPQHF
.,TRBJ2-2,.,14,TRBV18,TGTGCCAGCTCACCAGAGCGGAACACCGGGGAGCTGTTTTTT,CASSPERNTGELFF
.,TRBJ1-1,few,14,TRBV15,TGTGCCACCAGCGCCCGGGGGAGGAGCACTGAAGCTTTCTTT,CATSARGRSTEAFF
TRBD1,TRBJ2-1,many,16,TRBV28,TGTGCCAGCAGTTTAGTACTGGGACAGGCCTACAATGAGCAGTTCTTC,CASSLVLGQAYNEQFF
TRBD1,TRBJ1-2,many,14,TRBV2,TGTGCCAGCAGGGGGACAGGGGGGAACTATGGCTACACCTTC,CASRGTGGNYGYTF
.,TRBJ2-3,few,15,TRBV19,TGTGCCAGTAGTATTCGGCAGACCGCTAGTCGTCAGCAGTATTTT,CASSIRQTASRQQYF
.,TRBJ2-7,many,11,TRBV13,TGTGCCAGCAGCTCTGGTGACGAGCAGTACTTC,CASSSGDEQYF
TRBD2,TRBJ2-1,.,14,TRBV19,TGTGCCGCCTCTAGCGGGATGACTTACAATGAGCAGTTCTTC,CAASSGMTYNEQFF
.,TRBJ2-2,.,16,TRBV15,TGTGCCACCAGCGGCACAGGGTCCGCGAACACCGGGGAGCTGTTTTTT,CATSGTGSANTGELFF
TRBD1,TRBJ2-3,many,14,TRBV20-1,TGCAGTGCCACTCGGGACAGGGGGGAAGATACGCAGTATTTT,CSATRDRGEDTQYF